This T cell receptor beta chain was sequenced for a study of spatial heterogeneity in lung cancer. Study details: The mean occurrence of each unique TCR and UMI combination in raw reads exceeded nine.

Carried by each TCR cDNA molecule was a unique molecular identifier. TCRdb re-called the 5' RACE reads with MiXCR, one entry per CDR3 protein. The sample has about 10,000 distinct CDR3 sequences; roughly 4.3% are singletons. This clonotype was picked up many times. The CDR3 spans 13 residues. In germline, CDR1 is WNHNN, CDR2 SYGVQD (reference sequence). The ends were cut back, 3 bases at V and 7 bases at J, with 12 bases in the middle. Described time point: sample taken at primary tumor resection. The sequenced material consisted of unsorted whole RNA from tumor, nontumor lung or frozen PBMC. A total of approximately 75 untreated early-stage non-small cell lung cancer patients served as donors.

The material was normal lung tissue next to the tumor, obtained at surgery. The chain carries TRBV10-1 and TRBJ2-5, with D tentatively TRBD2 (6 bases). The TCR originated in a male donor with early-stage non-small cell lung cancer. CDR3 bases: TGCGCCAGCAGTGATACGGGAGCGGTGACCCAGTACTTC. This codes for CASSDTGAVTQYF.